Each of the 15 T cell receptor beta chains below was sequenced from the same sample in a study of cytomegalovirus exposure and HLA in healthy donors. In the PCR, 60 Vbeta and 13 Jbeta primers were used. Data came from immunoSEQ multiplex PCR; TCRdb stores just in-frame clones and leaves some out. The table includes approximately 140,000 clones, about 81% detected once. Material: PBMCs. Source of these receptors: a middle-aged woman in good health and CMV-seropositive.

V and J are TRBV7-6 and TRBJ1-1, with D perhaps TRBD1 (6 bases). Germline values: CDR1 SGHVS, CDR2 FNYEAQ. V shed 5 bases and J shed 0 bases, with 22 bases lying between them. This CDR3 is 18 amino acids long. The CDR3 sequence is CASSMLRGGGSMNTEAFF. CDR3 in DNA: TGTGCCAGCAGCATGCTCAGGGGCGGGGGTTCGATGAACACTGAAGCTTTCTTT. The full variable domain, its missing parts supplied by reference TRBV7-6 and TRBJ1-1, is GAGVSQSPRYKVTKRGQDVALRCDPISGHVSLYWYRQALGQGPEFLTYFNYEAQQDKSGLPNDRFSAERPEGSISTLTIQRTEQRDSAMYRCASSMLRGGGSMNTEAFFGQGTRLTVV.

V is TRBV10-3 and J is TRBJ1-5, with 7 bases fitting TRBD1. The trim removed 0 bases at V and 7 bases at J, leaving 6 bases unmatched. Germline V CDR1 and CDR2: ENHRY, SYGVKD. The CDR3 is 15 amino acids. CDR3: CAISESTGEGQPQHF. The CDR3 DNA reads TGTGCCATCAGTGAGTCTACAGGGGAAGGACAGCCCCAGCATTTT.

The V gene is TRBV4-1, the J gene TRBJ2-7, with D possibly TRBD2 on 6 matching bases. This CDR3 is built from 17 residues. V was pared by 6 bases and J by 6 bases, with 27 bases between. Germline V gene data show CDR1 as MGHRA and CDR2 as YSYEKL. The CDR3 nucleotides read TGCGCCAGCAGGAAAGAGTCCGGGGGACTTATGCCCCCCGAGCAGTACTTC. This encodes CASRKESGGLMPPEQYF.

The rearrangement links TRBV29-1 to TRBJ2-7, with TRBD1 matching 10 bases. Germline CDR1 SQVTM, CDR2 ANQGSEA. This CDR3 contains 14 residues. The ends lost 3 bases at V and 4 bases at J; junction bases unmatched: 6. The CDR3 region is CSVDQTGGLYEQYF. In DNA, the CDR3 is TGCAGCGTTGATCAGACAGGGGGCCTGTACGAGCAGTACTTC.

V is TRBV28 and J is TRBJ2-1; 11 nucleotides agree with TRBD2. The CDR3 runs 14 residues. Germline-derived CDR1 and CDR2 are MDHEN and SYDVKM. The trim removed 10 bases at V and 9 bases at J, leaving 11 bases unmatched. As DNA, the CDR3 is TGTGCCACTTGGGATAGCGGGAGGGTTGCTGAGCAGTTCTTC. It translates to CATWDSGRVAEQFF. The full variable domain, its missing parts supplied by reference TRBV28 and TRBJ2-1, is DVKVTQSSRYLVKRTGEKVFLECVQDMDHENMFWYRQDPGLGLRLIYFSYDVKMKEKGDIPEGYSVSREKKERFSLILESASTNQTSMYLCATWDSGRVAEQFFGPGTRLTVL.

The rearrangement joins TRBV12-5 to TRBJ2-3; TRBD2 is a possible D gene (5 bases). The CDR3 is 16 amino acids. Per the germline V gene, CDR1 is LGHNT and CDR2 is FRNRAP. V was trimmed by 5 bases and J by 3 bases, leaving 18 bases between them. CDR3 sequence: CASGPGSGPGTDTQYF. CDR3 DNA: TGTGCTAGTGGTCCCGGTTCGGGCCCGGGGACAGATACGCAGTATTTT.

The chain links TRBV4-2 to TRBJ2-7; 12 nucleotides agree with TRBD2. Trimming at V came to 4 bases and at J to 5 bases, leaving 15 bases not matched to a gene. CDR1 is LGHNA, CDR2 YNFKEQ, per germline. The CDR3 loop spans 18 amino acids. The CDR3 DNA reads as TGTGCCAGCAGCCCAGAACCCGGGAGACTAGCGGGAGTTCACGAGCAGTACTTC. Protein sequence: CASSPEPGRLAGVHEQYF.

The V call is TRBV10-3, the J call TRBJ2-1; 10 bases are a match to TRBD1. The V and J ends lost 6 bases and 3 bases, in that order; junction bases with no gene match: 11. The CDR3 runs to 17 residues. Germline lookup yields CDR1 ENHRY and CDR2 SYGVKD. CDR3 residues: CAIRKDRGQGHYNEQFF. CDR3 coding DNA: TGTGCCATCAGGAAAGATCGGGGACAGGGGCACTACAATGAGCAGTTCTTC.

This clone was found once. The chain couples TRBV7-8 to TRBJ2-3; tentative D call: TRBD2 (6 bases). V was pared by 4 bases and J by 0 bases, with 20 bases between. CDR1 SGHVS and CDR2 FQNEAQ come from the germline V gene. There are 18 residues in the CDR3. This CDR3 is CASSSAIPSAHSTDTQYF. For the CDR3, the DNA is TGTGCCAGCAGCTCAGCCATTCCTAGCGCCCATAGCACAGATACGCAGTATTTT.

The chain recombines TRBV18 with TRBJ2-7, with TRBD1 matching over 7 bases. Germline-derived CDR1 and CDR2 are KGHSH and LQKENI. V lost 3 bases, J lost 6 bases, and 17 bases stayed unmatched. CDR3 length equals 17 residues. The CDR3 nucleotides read TGTGCCAGCTCACCGGCAGGGGGTATGTCCTCGTTAGGCGAGCAGTACTTC. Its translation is CASSPAGGMSSLGEQYF.

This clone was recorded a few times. CDR3 region: CASRSRGYEAFF. Written as DNA, the CDR3 is TGTGCCAGCAGGAGTAGGGGATATGAAGCTTTCTTT. The J gene is TRBJ1-1, the V gene TRBV2, with D possibly TRBD1 on 5 matching bases. Germline V gene data show CDR1 as SNHLY and CDR2 as FYNNEI. V was trimmed by 6 bases and J by 7 bases, leaving 12 bases between them. The CDR3 contains 12 residues.

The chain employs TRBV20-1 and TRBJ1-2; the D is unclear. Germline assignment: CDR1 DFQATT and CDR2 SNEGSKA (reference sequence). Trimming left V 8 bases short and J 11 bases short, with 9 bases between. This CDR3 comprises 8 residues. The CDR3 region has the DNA TGCAGTCCTTGGGAGTACACCTTC. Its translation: CSPWEYTF.

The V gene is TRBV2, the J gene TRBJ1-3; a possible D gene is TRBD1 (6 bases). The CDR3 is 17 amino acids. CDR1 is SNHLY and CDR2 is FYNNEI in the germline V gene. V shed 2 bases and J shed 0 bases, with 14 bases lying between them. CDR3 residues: CASSELQGSSSGNTIYF. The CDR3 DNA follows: TGTGCCAGCAGTGAATTGCAGGGGTCTAGCTCTGGAAACACCATATATTTT.

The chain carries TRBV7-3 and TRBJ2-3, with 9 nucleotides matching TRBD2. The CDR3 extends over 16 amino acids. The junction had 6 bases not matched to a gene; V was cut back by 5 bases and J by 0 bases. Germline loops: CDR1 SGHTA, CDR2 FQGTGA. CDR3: CASSPIAGASTDTQYF. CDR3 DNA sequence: TGTGCCAGCAGCCCAATAGCGGGGGCGAGCACAGATACGCAGTATTTT.

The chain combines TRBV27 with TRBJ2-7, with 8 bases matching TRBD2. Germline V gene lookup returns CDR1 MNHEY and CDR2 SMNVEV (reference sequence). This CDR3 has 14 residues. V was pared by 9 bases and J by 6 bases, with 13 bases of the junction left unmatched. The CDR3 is CASSQLAASGEQYF. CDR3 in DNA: TGTGCCAGTTCCCAACTAGCGGCCTCGGGCGAGCAGTACTTC.